These 5 T cell receptor beta chains originate from one sample sequenced in a study of siplizumab effects on memory and regulatory T cells. Data came from immunoSEQ multiplex PCR; TCRdb stores just in-frame clones and leaves some out. Of around 97,000 clones detected, around 94% appear once; the ten largest clones hold around 1.4%. Input material: non-Treg CD4+ T cells sorted from blood. The receptors come from a human donor in good health.

The chain employs TRBV6-6 and TRBJ1-2; no definite D call. V lost 5 bases, J lost 6 bases, and 19 bases lay in between. The CDR3 spans 15 residues. Germline assignment: CDR1 MNHNY and CDR2 SVGAGI (reference sequence). The CDR3 DNA is TGTGCCAGCAGTCTCGGCGGGGTGGAAGTGGATGGCTACACCTTC. This translates into CASSLGGVEVDGYTF.

The chain uses TRBV7-2 and TRBJ2-7; TRBD1 or TRBD2 may be the D gene (5 bases each). CDR1 is SGHTA, CDR2 FQGNSA, per germline. The length of the CDR3 is 14 residues. Between the trimmed V and J ends, which lost 2 bases and 7 bases, there was a span of 15 bases. CDR3 nucleotides: TGTGCCAGCAGCTTAATGGGACCTTCTCGGGAGCAGTACTTC. It is translated as CASSLMGPSREQYF.

The chain has TRBV27 and TRBJ1-3; D is unclear. Germline-derived CDR1 and CDR2 are MNHEY and SMNVEV (reference sequence). The CDR3 consists of 14 residues. V was cut by 2 bases and J by 2 bases, with 7 bases left in between. In nucleotides, the CDR3 is TGTGCCAGCAGTTTAAAAGGGACTGGAAACACCATATATTTT. Translating it yields CASSLKGTGNTIYF.

The gene calls are TRBV7-2 and TRBJ1-5; TRBD1 might be the D (6 bases). V was shortened by 2 bases and J by 7 bases, with 15 bases between the two germline ends. The CDR3 is 15 amino acids. CDR1 is SGHTA, CDR2 FQGNSA, per germline. CDR3 coding DNA: TGTGCCAGCAGCTTAAGCCTCACCGGGGGCCAGCCCCAGCATTTT. It yields the protein CASSLSLTGGQPQHF.

The chain joins TRBV5-1 to TRBJ2-7; 10 bases agree with TRBD2. The CDR3 extends over 14 amino acids. Losses at the gene ends were 5 bases for V and 3 bases for J; bases not matched to a gene: 5. Germline V gene lookup returns CDR1 SGHRS and CDR2 YFSETQ. The CDR3, as DNA: TGCGCCAGCAGGCAAAGGACTAGCGGCTACGAGCAGTACTTC. This translates into CASRQRTSGYEQYF.